This TCR beta chain was profiled in a study of blood T cells in healthy people across ages. Findings of the study overall: It was found that TCR beta diversity correlated strongly with the percentage of naive T cells.

Aged roughly 6 to 95, donors were systemically healthy Caucasians from Russia. There are 15 residues in the CDR3. The V end was cut by 5 bases, the J end by 7 bases, with 18 bases between. The germline CDR1 and CDR2 sequences are MDHEN and SYDVKM. Details on this clonotype: Its target is not known.

Through a sample-barcoded 5' primer and a J-beta primer mix, a second PCR was run for 7 to 11 cycles. Using its own MiXCR run on the 5' RACE reads, TCRdb lists one record per CDR3 protein. The sample has 750,000 to 1,000,000 distinct CDR3 sequences; 29% are singletons. These records were also assigned to another study, of T cells of mothers and their children.

J is TRBJ2-1 and V is TRBV28; D is perhaps TRBD2 (6 bases). Sequences were obtained from blood. The source of this sequence is a woman between 40 and 55 years old in good health. The DNA for the CDR3 is TGTGCCAGCAGTGCGACCGGGACTTTCGGGAATGAGCAGTTCTTC. Translation: CASSATGTFGNEQFF.